These 6 T cell receptor beta chains share one sample of origin, sequenced in a study of early T cells in non-severe SARS-CoV-2 infection. TCRdb reprocessed the 5' RACE reads via MiXCR and lists one record per CDR3 protein. The data show under 30,000 distinct CDR3 sequences, with around 5.3% seen just once and approximately 25% held by the top ten. Sequencing was performed on whole blood. All receptors come from an adult who was a healthcare worker with PCR-confirmed SARS-CoV-2 infection or an uninfected control (not recorded which).

This clonotype was seen many times. The J gene is TRBJ1-1, the V gene TRBV18; possible D gene TRBD1, 6 bases. Germline values: CDR1 KGHSH, CDR2 LQKENI. This CDR3 region has 15 residues. Trimming shortened V by 3 bases and J by 1 base, and 12 bases separated the two germline ends. CDR3 amino acids: CASSPYRTENTEAFF. CDR3 nucleotide sequence: TGTGCCAGCTCACCCTACAGGACAGAGAACACTGAAGCTTTCTTT.

This clonotype was seen repeatedly, ten times or more. V gene TRBV27 combines with J gene TRBJ2-3; D might be TRBD2 (5 bases). The CDR3 totals 14 residues. Trimming removed 0 bases at V and 1 base at J, with 5 bases between. CDR1 and CDR2 (germline): MNHEY, SMNVEV (reference sequence). The CDR3 is CASSLSRGTDTQYF. CDR3 nucleotide sequence: TGTGCCAGCAGTTTATCGCGGGGCACAGATACGCAGTATTTT.

This clonotype showed up many times. The chain couples TRBV20-1 to TRBJ2-6, with a tentative D call TRBD1 (5 bases). The CDR3 totals 14 residues. V lost 5 bases to trimming and J lost 1 base, with 9 bases between them. CDR1 and CDR2 (germline): DFQATT, SNEGSKA (reference sequence). CDR3 coding DNA: TGCAGTGCTTTCACAGGATCTGGGGCCAACGTCCTGACTTTC. It translates to CSAFTGSGANVLTF.

This chain connects TRBV20-1 to TRBJ2-1, with 8 nucleotides matching TRBD2. The CDR3 contains 14 residues. CDR1 is DFQATT and CDR2 is SNEGSKA in the germline V gene (reference sequence). V lost 6 bases and J lost 6; bases outside the gene matches: 10. CDR3 in DNA: TGCAGTGCCATCAGCGGGGGAGGCCGCAATGAGCAGTTCTTC. Amino acids: CSAISGGGRNEQFF.

This clonotype was seen repeatedly, ten times or more. The chain combines TRBV18 with TRBJ2-1, with D unresolved. This CDR3 has 15 residues. Between the trimmed V and J ends, which lost 0 bases and 6 bases, there was a span of 12 bases. Germline CDR1 KGHSH, CDR2 LQKENI. CDR3 DNA sequence: TGTGCCAGCTCACCACCGATAGGAAGGTCCAATGAGCAGTTCTTC. Translation: CASSPPIGRSNEQFF. Together with reference TRBV18 and TRBJ2-1, the CDR3 gives the full variable domain: NAGVMQNPRHLVRRRGQEARLRCSPMKGHSHVYWYRQLPEEGLKFMVYLQKENIIDESGMPKERFSAEFPKEGPSILRIQQVVRGDSAAYFCASSPPIGRSNEQFFGPGTRLTVL.

This clonotype was found a few times. The genes are TRBV6-2 or TRBV6-3 and TRBJ2-1, with D possibly TRBD1 on 6 matching bases. Germline CDR1 is MNHEY and CDR2 is SVGEGT. V shed 7 bases and J shed 4 bases, with 29 bases lying between them. The CDR3 covers 19 residues. The CDR3 spells CASKTGISTRDILYNEQFF. For the CDR3, the DNA is TGTGCCAGCAAAACAGGTATATCGACCAGGGACATATTGTACAATGAGCAGTTCTTC.